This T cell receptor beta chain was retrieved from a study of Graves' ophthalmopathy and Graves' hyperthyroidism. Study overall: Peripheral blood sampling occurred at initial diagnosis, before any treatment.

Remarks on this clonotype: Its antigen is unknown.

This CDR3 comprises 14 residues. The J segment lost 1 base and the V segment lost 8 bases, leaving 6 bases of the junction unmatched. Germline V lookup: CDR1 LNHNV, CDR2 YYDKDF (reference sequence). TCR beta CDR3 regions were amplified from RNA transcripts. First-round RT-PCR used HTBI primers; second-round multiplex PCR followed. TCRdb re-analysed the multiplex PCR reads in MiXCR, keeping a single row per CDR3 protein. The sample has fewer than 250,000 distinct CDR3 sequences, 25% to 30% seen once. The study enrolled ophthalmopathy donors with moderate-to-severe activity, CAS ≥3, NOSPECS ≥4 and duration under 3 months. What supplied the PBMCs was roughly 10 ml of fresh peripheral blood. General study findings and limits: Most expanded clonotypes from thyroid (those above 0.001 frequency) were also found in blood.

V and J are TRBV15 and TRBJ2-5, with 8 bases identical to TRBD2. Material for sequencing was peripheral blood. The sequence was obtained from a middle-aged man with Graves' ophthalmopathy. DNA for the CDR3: TGTGCCACCGAAAGAGCGGGAGCCCAAGAGACCCAGTACTTC. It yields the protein CATERAGAQETQYF.